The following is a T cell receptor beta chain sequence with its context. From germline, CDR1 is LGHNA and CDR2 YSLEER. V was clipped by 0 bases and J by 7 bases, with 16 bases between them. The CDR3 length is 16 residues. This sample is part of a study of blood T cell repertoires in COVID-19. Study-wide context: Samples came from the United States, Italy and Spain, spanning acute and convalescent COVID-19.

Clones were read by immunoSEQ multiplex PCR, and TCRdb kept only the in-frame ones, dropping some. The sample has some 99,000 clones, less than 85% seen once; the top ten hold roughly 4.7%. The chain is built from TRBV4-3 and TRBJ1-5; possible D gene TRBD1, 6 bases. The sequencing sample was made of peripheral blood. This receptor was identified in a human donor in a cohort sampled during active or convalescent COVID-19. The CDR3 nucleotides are TGCGCCAGCAGCCAAGATGGGGGCAGCACGTCGCAGCCCCAGCATTTT. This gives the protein CASSQDGGSTSQPQHF.